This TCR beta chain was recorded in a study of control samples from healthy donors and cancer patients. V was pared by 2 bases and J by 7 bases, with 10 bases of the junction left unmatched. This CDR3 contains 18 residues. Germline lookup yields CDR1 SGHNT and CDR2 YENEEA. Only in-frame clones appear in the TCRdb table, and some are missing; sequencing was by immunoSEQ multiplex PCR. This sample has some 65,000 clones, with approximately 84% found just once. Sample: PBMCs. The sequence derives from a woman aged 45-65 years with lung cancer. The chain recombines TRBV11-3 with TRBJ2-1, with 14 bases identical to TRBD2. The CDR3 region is CASSLSGLAGGLRNEQFF. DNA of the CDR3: TGTGCCAGCAGCTTATCAGGACTAGCGGGGGGCCTTAGGAATGAGCAGTTCTTC. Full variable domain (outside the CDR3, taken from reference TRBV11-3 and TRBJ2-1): EAGVVQSPRYKIIEKKQPVAFWCNPISGHNTLYWYLQNLGQGPELLIRYENEEAVDDSQLPKDRFSAERLKGVDSTLKIQPAELGDSAVYLCASSLSGLAGGLRNEQFFGPGTRLTVL.